This entry is about one T cell receptor (beta chain). Its antigen remains unidentified. A 10-day culture period preceded the isolation of CD4+ T cells. Participants completed two doses of the BNT162b2 or mRNA-1273 vaccine. No vaccinee had earlier SARS-CoV-2 infection, and nucleocapsid antibodies were negative. It was on days 3 and 7 that half the medium was replaced with IL-2 medium. The data are from a study of vaccination effects on CD4 cells after COVID-19. Overall study: Post-vaccine sampling occurred a median 72 days after the second dose.

The CDR3 has 15 amino acids. The ends were cut back, 4 bases at V and 1 base at J, with 13 bases in the middle. Germline CDR1 and CDR2: SGHRS and YFSETQ. Libraries were prepared by immunoSEQ multiplex PCR; TCRdb keeps only in-frame clonotypes and omits some of them. The profile shows about 9,700 clones, roughly 80% of them singletons. The sequence came from a human donor who received a COVID-19 vaccine. The material sequenced was CD4+ T cells from PBMCs cultured without peptide, taken after COVID-19 vaccination. The rearrangement links TRBV5-1 to TRBJ2-3; D might be TRBD2 (6 bases). DNA for the CDR3: TGCGCCAGCAGCCCGCGGGCGGGACGCACAGATACGCAGTATTTT. Its protein is CASSPRAGRTDTQYF.